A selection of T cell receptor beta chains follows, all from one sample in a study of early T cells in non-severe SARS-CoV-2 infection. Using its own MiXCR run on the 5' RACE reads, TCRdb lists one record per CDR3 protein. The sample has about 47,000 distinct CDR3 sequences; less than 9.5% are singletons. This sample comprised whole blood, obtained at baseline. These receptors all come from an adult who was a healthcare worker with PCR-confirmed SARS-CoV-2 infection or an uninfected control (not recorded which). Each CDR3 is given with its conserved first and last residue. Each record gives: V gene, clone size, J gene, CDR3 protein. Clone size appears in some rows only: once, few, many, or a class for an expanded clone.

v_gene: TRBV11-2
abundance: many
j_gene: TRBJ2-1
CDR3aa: CASSIGLISYNEQFF

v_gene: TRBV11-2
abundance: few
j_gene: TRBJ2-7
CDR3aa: CASSLSGTTPSLTYEQYF

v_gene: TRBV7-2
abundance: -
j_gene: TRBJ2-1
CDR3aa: CASSTIIANEQFF

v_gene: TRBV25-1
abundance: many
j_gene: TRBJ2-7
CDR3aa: CASSHRRDEQYF

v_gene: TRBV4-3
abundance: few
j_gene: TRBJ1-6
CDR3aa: CASSQGGDNSPLHF

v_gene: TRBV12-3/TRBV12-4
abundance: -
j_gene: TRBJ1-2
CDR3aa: CASSLYENYGYTF

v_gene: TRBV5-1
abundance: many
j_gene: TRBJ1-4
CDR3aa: CASSLGAGTGLEKLFF

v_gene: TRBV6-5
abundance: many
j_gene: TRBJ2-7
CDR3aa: CASSYSSGGHDHYEQYF

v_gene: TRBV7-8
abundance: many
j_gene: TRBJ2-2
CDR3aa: CASSLFVPAGGRTGELFF

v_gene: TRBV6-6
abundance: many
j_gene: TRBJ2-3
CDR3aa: CASSYSLEADTQYF

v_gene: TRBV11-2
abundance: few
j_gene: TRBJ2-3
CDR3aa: CASSSRGYSSSADTQYF

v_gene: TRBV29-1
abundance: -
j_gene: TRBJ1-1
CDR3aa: CSVQAATEAFF

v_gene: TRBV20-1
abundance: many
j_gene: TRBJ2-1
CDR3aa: CSARGHGSSYNEQFF

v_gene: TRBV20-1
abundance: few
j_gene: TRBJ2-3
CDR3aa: CSARDRASTDTQYF

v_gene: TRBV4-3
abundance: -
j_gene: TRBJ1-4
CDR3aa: CASSPRIDGPNEKLFF

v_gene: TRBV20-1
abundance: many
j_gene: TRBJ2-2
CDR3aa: CSASRAGPNTGELFF

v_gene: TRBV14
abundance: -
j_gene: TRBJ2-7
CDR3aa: CASSQGGTSSYEQYF

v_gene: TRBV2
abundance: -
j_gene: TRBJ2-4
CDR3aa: CASRGGQGQNIQYF

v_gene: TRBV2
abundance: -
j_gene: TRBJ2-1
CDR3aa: CASISREGLNEQFF

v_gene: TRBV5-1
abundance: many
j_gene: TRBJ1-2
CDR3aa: CASSPGDQGHYGYTF

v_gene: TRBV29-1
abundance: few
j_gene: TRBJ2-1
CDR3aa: CSVVRGQGRNEQFF

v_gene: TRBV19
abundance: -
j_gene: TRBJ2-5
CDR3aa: CASRKTGPGETQYF